Presented here are 4 T cell receptor beta chains from one specimen sequenced in a study of cytomegalovirus exposure and HLA in healthy donors. The PCR ran on 60 Vbeta and 13 Jbeta primers. The protocol was immunoSEQ multiplex PCR, while the TCRdb copy is restricted to in-frame clones and leaves out a portion. The repertoire has about 190,000 clones, about four fifths of them found once; the top ten carry about 1.8%. Sample: PBMCs. The receptors originated from a woman between 18 and 29 years old in good health and CMV-seronegative.

The gene calls are TRBV5-5 and TRBJ1-4, with 7 bases that match TRBD1. CDR3 length equals 15 residues. Germline CDR1 and CDR2: SGHKS and YYEKEE (reference sequence). V shed 0 bases, J shed 3 bases, and the junction held 2 bases outside the gene matches. CDR3 protein: CASSLGQGANEKLFF. The DNA for the CDR3 is TGTGCCAGCAGCTTGGGACAGGGAGCTAATGAAAAACTGTTTTTT.

The V call is TRBV27, the J call TRBJ2-2; 10 bases map to TRBD2. The germline V gene encodes CDR1 MNHEY and CDR2 SMNVEV (reference sequence). The CDR3 loop spans 20 amino acids. Losses at the gene ends were 5 bases for V and 1 base for J; bases not matched to a gene: 16. The CDR3 here is CASSAGQVGLAEWNTGELFF. The CDR3 DNA follows: TGTGCCAGCAGTGCGGGACAGGTTGGACTAGCGGAATGGAACACCGGGGAGCTGTTTTTT.

In this sample, this clone turned up once. The genes are TRBV30 and TRBJ1-5, with 9 bases identical to TRBD1. Germline V gene lookup returns CDR1 GTSNPN and CDR2 SVGIG (reference sequence). CDR3 length: 15 residues. With V trimmed by 4 bases and J by 5 bases, 9 bases remained unmatched. The CDR3 reads CAWTSWTGAYQPQHF. The CDR3 DNA reads as TGTGCCTGGACATCCTGGACAGGGGCTTATCAGCCCCAGCATTTT.

This chain uses TRBV5-1 with TRBJ2-7; 11 nucleotides match TRBD1. Trimming at V came to 0 bases and at J to 5 bases, leaving 13 bases not matched to a gene. CDR1 and CDR2 from the germline V gene are SGHRS and YFSETQ. The CDR3 length is 18 residues. CDR3 loop: CASSLASGTGGFSDEQYF. The CDR3 nucleotides read TGCGCCAGCAGCTTGGCTTCCGGGACAGGGGGATTCTCGGACGAGCAGTACTTC.